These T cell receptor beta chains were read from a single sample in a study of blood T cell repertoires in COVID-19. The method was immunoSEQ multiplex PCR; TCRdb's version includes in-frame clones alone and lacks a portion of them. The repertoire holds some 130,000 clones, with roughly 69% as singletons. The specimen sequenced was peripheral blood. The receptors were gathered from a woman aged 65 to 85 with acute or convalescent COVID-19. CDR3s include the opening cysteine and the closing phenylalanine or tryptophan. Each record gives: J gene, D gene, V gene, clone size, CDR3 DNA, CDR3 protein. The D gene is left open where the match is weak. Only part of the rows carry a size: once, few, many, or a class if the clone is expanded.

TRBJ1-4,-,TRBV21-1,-,TGTGCCAGCAGCAAGCCGGCCAGGGGTGGGGAAAAACTGTTTTTT,CASSKPARGGEKLFF
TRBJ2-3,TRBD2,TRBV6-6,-,TGTGCCAGCAGGTCTAGCGGGGGGGCAGATACGCAGTATTTT,CASRSSGGADTQYF
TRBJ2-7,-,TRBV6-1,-,TGTGCCAGCAGTGAAATCGGGGTAGGCTCCTACGAGCAGTACTTC,CASSEIGVGSYEQYF
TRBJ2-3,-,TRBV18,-,TGTGCCAGCTCACGCGGAAGCGACAGCACAGATACGCAGTATTTT,CASSRGSDSTDTQYF
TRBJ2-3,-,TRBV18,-,TGTGCCAGCTCCCCAGGGCTGAACACAGATACGCAGTATTTT,CASSPGLNTDTQYF
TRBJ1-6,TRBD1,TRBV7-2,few,TGTGCCAGCAGCTCCTACAGGGGGCCCCTCCACTTT,CASSSYRGPLHF
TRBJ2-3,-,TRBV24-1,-,TGTGCCACCAGTGGAAGTTTCTACACAGATACGCAGTATTTT,CATSGSFYTDTQYF
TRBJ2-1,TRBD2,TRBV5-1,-,TGCGCCAGCAGCCCGAGGGGACTAGCGGGAGTAAAAGAGCAGTTCTTC,CASSPRGLAGVKEQFF
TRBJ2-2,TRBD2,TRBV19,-,TGTGCCAGTCGGAAGTCTAGCGGGAGTCTGGGGGAGCTGTTTTTT,CASRKSSGSLGELFF
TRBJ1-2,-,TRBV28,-,TGTGCCAGCAGTTGGGAGGGCTATGGCTACACCTTC,CASSWEGYGYTF
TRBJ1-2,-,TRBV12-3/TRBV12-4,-,TGTGCCAGCAGCCGCCAGGGTAACTATGGCTACACCTTC,CASSRQGNYGYTF
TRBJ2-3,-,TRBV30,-,TGTGCCTGGAGTGCCCGGGGAACCTGGGGCACAGATACGCAGTATTTT,CAWSARGTWGTDTQYF
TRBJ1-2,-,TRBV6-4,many,TGTGCCAGCAGGCGCGGGGAGGGGTATGGCTACACCTTC,CASRRGEGYGYTF
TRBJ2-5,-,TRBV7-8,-,TGTGCCAGCAGCCCCGTGGGGGGAGCAGAGACCCAGTACTTC,CASSPVGGAETQYF
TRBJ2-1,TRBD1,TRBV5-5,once,TGTGCCAGCAGCTTGGCTGGGACAGGGAGCAATGAGCAGTTCTTC,CASSLAGTGSNEQFF
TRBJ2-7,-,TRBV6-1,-,TGTGCCAGCAGTGAATTCTCGATTAGGACTACTGGGGGCGAGCAGTACTTC,CASSEFSIRTTGGEQYF
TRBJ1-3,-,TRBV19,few,TGTGCCAGTAGTAATAGTCCCACCTCTGGAAACACCATATATTTT,CASSNSPTSGNTIYF
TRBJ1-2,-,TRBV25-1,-,TGTGCCAGCAGCCCCCAAAGCTTTTCCTATGGCTACACCTTC,CASSPQSFSYGYTF
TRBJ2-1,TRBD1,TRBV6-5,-,TGTGCCAGCAGTAAGCGACAGGGGAGGAATGAGCAGTTCTTC,CASSKRQGRNEQFF
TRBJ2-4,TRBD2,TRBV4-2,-,TGTGCCAGCAGCCAAGAGACGGGGGGAAAAAACATTCAGTACTTC,CASSQETGGKNIQYF
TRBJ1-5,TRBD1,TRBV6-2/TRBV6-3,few,TGTGCCAGCAGTGACAGGGCGGAACAGCCCCAGCATTTT,CASSDRAEQPQHF
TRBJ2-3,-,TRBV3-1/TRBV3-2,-,TGTGCCAGCAGCCAAGATTTGCGGGCGAGTACAGATACGCAGTATTTT,CASSQDLRASTDTQYF
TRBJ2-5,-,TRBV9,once,TGTGCCAGCAGCGTAGCCCCACAGGGACTATACCTAGAGACCCAGTACTTC,CASSVAPQGLYLETQYF
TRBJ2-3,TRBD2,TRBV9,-,TGTGCCAGCACCCCTACTAGCGCGGACACAGATACGCAGTATTTT,CASTPTSADTDTQYF
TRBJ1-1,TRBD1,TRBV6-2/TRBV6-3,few,TGTGCCAGCAGTTACCCGGACAGGGGGCACACTGAAGCTTTCTTT,CASSYPDRGHTEAFF
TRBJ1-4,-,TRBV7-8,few,TGTGCCAGCAGCTTTAGGGGGTGGCGTGAAAAACTGTTTTTT,CASSFRGWREKLFF
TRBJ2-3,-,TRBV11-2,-,TGTGCCAGCAGCACAGCAACAGATACGCAGTATTTT,CASSTATDTQYF
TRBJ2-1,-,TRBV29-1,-,TGCAGCGTTGACGCCAGGGGAGCGGCCTTCTTC,CSVDARGAAFF
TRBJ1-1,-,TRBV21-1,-,TGTGCCAGCAGCAACCGGGACAGGGTATCGTACACTGAAGCTTTCTTT,CASSNRDRVSYTEAFF
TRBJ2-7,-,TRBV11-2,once,TGTGCCAGCAGCTTAGAGGCCCTAGGTTGGTACGAGCAGTACTTC,CASSLEALGWYEQYF
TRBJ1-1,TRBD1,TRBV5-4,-,TGTGCCAGCAGCTTGGGGACAGGGGGGGTGAACACTGAAGCTTTCTTT,CASSLGTGGVNTEAFF
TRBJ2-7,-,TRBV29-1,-,TGCAGCGTTATAGGGACATCCTCCTACGAGCAGTACTTC,CSVIGTSSYEQYF
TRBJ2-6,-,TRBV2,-,TGTGCCAGCATGAGGGAAACAATCTCTGGGGCCAACGTCCTGACTTTC,CASMRETISGANVLTF
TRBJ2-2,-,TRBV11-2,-,TGTGCCAGCAGCTCTATACAGAACACGAACACCGGGGAGCTGTTTTTT,CASSSIQNTNTGELFF
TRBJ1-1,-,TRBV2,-,TGTGCCAGCAAGGGGTACGGCTTCTCGGACACTGAAGCTTTCTTT,CASKGYGFSDTEAFF
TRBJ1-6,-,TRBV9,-,TGTGCCAGCAGCGGGGGGGAGGGCTTAACCTATAATTCACCCCTCCACTTT,CASSGGEGLTYNSPLHF
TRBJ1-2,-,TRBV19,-,TGTGCCAGTAGTCTAAGTAGGGGGTATGGCTACACCTTC,CASSLSRGYGYTF
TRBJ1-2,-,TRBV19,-,TGTGCCAGTAGTATCGACAGTAACTATGGCTACACCTTC,CASSIDSNYGYTF
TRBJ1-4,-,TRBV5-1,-,TGCGCCAGCAGTACGTTGGGGGCAAGTAATGAAAAACTGTTTTTT,CASSTLGASNEKLFF
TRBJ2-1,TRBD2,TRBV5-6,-,TGTGCCAGCAGCTTAAAGGCGGGGGGGCTTGTTGGGGATGAGCAGTTCTTC,CASSLKAGGLVGDEQFF
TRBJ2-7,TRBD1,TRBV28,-,TGTGCCAGCTTGGGGGGGGACAGGGGTTCCTACGAGCAGTACTTC,CASLGGDRGSYEQYF
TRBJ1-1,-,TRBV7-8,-,TGTGCCAGCAGCTTAGGTGGCCGGGACACTGAAGCTTTCTTT,CASSLGGRDTEAFF
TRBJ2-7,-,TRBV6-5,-,TGTGCCAGCAGACTTTTGAACTACGAGCAGTACTTC,CASRLLNYEQYF
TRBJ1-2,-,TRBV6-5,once,TGTGCCAGCAGTTTGGACACCTCGAAGGCTACCTTC,CASSLDTSKATF
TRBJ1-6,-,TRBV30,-,TGTGCCTGGAGCTTCGGGAGAAATTCACCCCTCCACTTT,CAWSFGRNSPLHF
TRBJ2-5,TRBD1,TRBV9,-,TGTGCCAGCAGCATGCCGGGACAGGGGGCGGAAGAGACCCAGTACTTC,CASSMPGQGAEETQYF
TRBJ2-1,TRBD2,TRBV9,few,TGTGCCAGCAGCTATGGGACTAGCGGGGGCGATGAGCAGTTCTTC,CASSYGTSGGDEQFF
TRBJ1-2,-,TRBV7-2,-,TGTGCCAGCAGTCCCCAAGCGGGACAAACTTTTTATGGCTACACCTTC,CASSPQAGQTFYGYTF
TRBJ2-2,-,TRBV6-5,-,TGTGCCAGCAGTTACTCTCGGGATGCCGGGGAGCTGTTTTTT,CASSYSRDAGELFF
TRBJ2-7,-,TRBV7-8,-,TGTGCCAGCAGCTTAACAGCGGTAAGCTCCTACGAGCAGTACTTC,CASSLTAVSSYEQYF
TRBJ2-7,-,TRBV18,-,TGTGCCAGCTCACCAGGTGTCGGGGTCGGCGAGCAGTACTTC,CASSPGVGVGEQYF
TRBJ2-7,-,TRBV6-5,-,TGTGCCAGCAGTAGCCAGTCCGGGTCCTACGAGCAGTACTTC,CASSSQSGSYEQYF
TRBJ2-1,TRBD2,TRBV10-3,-,TGTGCCATCAGTGGAGCTAGCGGGAGGCGCAACAATGAGCAGTTCTTC,CAISGASGRRNNEQFF
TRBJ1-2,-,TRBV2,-,TGTGCCAGCAGTGAAGCCGGGGTTTATGGCTACACCTTC,CASSEAGVYGYTF
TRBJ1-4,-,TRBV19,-,TGTGCCAGTAGTATAAGTATGGCAGCTAATGAAAAACTGTTTTTT,CASSISMAANEKLFF
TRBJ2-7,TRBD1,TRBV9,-,TGTGCCAGCAGCGGGGGGACAGGGGGCTACGAGCAGTACTTC,CASSGGTGGYEQYF
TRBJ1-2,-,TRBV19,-,TGTGCCAGTAGTCCCCAACAGGGTAGTAACTATGGCTACACCTTC,CASSPQQGSNYGYTF
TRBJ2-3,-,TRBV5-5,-,TGTGCCAGCAGCTTGCCCCCCAATACGCAGTATTTT,CASSLPPNTQYF